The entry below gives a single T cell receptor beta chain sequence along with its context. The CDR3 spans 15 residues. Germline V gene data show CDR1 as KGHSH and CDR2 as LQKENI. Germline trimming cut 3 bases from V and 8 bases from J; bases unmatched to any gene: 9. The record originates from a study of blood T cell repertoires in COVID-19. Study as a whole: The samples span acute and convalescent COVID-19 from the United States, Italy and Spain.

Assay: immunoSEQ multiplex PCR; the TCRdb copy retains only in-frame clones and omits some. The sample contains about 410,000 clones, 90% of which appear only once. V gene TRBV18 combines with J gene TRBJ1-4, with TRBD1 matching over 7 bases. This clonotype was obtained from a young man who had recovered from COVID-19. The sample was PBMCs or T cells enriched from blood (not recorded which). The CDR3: CASSPQGGNWEKLFF. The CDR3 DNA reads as TGTGCCAGCTCACCTCAAGGGGGCAATTGGGAAAAACTGTTTTTT. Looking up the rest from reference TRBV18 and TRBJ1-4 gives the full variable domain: NAGVMQNPRHLVRRRGQEARLRCSPMKGHSHVYWYRQLPEEGLKFMVYLQKENIIDESGMPKERFSAEFPKEGPSILRIQQVVRGDSAAYFCASSPQGGNWEKLFFGSGTQLSVL.